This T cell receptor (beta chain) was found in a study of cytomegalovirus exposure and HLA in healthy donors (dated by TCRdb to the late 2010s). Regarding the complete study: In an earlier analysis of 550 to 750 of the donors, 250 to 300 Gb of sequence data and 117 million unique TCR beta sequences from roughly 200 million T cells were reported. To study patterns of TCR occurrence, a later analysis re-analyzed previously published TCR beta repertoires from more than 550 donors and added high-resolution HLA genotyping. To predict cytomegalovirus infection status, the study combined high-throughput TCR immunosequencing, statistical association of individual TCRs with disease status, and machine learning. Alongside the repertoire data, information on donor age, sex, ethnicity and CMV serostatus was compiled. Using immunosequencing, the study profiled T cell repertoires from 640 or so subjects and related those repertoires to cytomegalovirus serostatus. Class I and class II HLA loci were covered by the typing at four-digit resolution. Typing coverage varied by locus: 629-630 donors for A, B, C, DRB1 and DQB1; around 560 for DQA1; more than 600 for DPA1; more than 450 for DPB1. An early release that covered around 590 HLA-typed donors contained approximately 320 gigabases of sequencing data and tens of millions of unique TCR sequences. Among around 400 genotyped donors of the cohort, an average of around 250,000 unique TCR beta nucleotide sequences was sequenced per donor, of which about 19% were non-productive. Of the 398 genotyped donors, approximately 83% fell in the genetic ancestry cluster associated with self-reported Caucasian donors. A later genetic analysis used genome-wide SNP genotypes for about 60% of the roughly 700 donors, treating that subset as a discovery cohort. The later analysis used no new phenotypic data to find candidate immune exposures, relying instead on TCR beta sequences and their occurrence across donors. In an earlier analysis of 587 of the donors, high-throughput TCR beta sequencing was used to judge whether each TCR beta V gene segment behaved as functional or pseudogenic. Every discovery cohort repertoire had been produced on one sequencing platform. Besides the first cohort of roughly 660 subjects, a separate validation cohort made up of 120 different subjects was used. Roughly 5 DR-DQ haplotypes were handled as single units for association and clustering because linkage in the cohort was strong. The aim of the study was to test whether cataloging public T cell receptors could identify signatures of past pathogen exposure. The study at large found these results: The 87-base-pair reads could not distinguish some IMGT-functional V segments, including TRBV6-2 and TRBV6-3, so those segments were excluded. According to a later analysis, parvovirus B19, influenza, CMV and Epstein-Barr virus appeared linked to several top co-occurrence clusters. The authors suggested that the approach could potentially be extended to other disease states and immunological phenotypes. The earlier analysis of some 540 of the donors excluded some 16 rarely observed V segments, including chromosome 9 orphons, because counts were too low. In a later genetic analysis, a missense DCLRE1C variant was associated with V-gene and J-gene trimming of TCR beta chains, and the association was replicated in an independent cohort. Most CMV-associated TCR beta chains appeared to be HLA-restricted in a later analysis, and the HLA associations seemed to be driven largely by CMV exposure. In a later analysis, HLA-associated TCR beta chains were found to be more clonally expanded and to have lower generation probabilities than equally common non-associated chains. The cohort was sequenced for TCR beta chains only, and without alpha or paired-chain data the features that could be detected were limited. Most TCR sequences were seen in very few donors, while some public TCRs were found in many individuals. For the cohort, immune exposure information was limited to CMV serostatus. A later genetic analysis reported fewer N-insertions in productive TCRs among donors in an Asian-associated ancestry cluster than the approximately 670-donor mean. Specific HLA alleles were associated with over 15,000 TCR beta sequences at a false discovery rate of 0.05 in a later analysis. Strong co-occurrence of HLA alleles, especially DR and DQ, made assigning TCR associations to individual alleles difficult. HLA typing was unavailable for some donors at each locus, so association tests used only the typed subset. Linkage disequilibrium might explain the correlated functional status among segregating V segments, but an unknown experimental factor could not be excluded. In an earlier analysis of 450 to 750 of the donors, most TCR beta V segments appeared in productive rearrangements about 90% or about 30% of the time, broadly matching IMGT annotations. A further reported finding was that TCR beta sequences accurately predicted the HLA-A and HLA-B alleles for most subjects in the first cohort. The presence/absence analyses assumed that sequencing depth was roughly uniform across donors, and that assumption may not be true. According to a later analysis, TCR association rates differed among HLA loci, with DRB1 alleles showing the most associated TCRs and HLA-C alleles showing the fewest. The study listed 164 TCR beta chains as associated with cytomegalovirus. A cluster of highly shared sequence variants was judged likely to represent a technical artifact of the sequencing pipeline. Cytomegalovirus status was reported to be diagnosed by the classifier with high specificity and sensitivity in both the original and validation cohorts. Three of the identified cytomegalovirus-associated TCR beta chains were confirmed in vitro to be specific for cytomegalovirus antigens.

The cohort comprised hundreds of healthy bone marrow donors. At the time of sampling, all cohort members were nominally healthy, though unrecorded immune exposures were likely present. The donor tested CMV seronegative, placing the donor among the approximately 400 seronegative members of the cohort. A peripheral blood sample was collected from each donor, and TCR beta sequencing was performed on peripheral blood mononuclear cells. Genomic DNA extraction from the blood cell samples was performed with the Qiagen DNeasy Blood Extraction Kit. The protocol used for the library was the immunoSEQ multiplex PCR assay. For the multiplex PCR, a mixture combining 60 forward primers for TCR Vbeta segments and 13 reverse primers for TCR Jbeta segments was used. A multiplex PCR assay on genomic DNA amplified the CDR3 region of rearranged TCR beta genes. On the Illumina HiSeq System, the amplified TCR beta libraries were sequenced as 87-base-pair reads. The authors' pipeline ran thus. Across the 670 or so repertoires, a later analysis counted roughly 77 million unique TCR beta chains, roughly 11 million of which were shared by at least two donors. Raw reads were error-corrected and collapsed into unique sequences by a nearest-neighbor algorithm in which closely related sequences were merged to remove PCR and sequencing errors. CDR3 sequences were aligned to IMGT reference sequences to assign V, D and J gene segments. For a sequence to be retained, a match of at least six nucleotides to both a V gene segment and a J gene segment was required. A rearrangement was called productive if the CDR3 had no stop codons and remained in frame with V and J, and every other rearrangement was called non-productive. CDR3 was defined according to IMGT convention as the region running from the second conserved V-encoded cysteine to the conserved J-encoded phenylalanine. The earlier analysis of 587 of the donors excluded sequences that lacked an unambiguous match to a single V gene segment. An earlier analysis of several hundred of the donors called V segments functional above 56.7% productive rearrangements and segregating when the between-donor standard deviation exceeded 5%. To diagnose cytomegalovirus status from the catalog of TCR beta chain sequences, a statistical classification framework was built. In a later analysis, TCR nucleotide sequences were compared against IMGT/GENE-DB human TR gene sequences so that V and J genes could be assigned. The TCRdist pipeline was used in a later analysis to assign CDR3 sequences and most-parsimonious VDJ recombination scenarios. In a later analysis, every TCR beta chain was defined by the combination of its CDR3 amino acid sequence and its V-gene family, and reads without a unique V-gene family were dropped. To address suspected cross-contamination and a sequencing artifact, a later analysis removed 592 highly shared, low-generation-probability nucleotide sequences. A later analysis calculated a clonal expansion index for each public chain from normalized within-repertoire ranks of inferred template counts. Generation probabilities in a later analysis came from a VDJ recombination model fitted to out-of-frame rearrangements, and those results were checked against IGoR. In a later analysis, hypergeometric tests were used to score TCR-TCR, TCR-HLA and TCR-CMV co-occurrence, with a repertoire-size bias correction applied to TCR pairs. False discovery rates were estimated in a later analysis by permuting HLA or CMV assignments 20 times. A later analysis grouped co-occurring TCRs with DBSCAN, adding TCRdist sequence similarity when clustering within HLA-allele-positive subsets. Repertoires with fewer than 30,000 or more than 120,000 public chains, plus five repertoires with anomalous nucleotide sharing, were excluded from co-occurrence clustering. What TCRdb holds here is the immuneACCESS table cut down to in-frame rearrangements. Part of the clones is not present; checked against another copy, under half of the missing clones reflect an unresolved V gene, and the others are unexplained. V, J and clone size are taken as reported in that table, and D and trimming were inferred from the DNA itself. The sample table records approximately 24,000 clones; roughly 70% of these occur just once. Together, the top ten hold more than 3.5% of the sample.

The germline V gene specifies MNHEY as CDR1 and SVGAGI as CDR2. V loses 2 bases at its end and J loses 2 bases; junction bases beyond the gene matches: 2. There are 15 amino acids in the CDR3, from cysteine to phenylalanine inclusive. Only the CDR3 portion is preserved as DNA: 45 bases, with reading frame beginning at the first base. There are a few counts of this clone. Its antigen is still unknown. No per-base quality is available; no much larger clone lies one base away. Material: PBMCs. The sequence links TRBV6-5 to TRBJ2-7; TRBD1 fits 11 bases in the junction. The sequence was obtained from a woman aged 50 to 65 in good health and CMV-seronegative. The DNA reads TGTGCCAGCAGTTACCAGGGACAGGGGGCCTACGAGCAGTACTTC. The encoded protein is CASSYQGQGAYEQYF.